A single sample is the source of the 20 T cell receptor beta chains below, sequenced in a study of T cell responses to AZD1222 COVID-19 vaccine. The table came from immunoSEQ multiplex PCR; TCRdb's copy has only in-frame clones and leaves some out. The sample lists roughly 120,000 clones, roughly nine tenths occurring once. The material sequenced was peripheral blood, taken on day 0 of AZD1222 vaccination. The receptors come from an adult in good health.

The J gene is TRBJ1-5, the V gene TRBV2, with D unresolved. CDR3 length: 14 residues. The V gene lost 2 bases and the J gene lost 5 bases, with 10 bases spanning the gap. Per germline, CDR1 SNHLY and CDR2 FYNNEI. The CDR3 DNA follows: TGTGCCAGCAGTGAATTACTGGGTTATCAGCCCCAGCATTTT. Its protein is CASSELLGYQPQHF.

This clone was detected only once. The J gene is TRBJ2-1, the V gene TRBV10-3, with D tentatively TRBD2 (6 bases). Trimming shortened V by 6 bases and J by 0 bases, and 12 bases separated the two germline ends. Germline V gene lookup returns CDR1 ENHRY and CDR2 SYGVKD. This CDR3 is built from 15 residues. The CDR3 is CAISGSHISYNEQFF. CDR3 bases: TGTGCCATCAGCGGGAGCCACATCTCCTACAATGAGCAGTTCTTC.

Ten or more counts support this clone. The chain recombines TRBV4-3 with TRBJ2-7, with D perhaps matching TRBD2 (6 bases). Germline CDR1 and CDR2: LGHNA and YSLEER. CDR3 length: 16 residues. The ends were cut back, 1 base at V and 1 base at J, with 14 bases in the middle. CDR3 DNA: TGCGCCAGCAGCCAAGGTCTGGAGGGGCCGTCCTACGAGCAGTACTTC. Translating gives CASSQGLEGPSYEQYF.

The V call is TRBV5-1, the J call TRBJ2-5; unclear D gene. CDR1 and CDR2 from the germline V gene are SGHRS and YFSETQ. This CDR3 region has 13 residues. Deletions cut 0 bases from V and 5 bases from J, with 8 bases between. Here the CDR3 DNA reads TGCGCCAGCAGCTTGGAGGGCACCGAGACCCAGTACTTC. This encodes CASSLEGTETQYF.

Details on this clone: Other DNA sequences in this sample translate to the same CDR3. The genes are TRBV7-9 and TRBJ2-7, with a weak D call TRBD2 (5 bases). Germline V gene data show CDR1 as SEHNR and CDR2 as FQNEAQ (reference sequence). V lost 1 base and J 1 base, leaving 8 bases between the germline ends. This CDR3 is 14 amino acids long. In nucleotides, the CDR3 is TGTGCCAGCAGCTTAGGAACGGGATCCTACGAGCAGTACTTC. It specifies CASSLGTGSYEQYF.

This clone was observed a handful of times. The CDR3 coding sequence is TGCAGCGTTGAACGCAACTACGAGCAGTACTTC. It is translated as CSVERNYEQYF. The chain is built from TRBV29-1 and TRBJ2-7, with D unclear. The CDR3 has 11 amino acids. Germline lookup yields CDR1 SQVTM and CDR2 ANQGSEA. V was pared by 2 bases and J by 3 bases, with 5 bases between.

In this sample, this clone turned up once. This chain joins TRBV7-2 and TRBJ1-1; the D gene is possibly TRBD1 (5 bases). The length of the CDR3 is 16 residues. The germline V gene has CDR1 SGHTA and CDR2 FQGNSA. The V end lost 1 base, the J end lost 7 bases, and 19 bases lay between the germline ends. CDR3 sequence: CASSLGSRVRRGEAFF. The CDR3 nucleotides read TGTGCCAGCAGCTTAGGGTCTCGGGTGCGGAGGGGTGAAGCTTTCTTT.

The chain links TRBV5-6 to TRBJ1-4; TRBD1 might be the D (5 bases). The CDR3 has 14 residues. V was pared by 6 bases and J by 5 bases, with 14 bases between. CDR1 and CDR2 (germline): SGHDT, YYEEEE. CDR3 nucleotides: TGTGCCAGCACCAGGCGGGGCAGCAATGAAAAACTGTTTTTT. Its protein is CASTRRGSNEKLFF.

The chain links TRBV7-2 to TRBJ2-7, with D perhaps being TRBD1 or TRBD2 (6 bases each). The CDR3 contains 15 residues. Trimming took 0 bases from V and 7 from J, leaving 16 bases between them. CDR1 and CDR2 (germline): SGHTA, FQGNSA. CDR3 region: CASSLARGAPGEQYF. CDR3 DNA sequence: TGTGCCAGCAGCTTAGCGAGGGGGGCGCCGGGGGAGCAGTACTTC.

The V call is TRBV27, the J call TRBJ2-3; D remains unclear. V lost 0 bases to trimming and J lost 5 bases, with 6 bases between them. The germline gives CDR1 MNHEY, CDR2 SMNVEV (reference sequence). This CDR3 is built from 13 residues. CDR3 loop: CASSLSGQDTQYF. For the CDR3, the DNA is TGTGCCAGCAGTTTATCGGGCCAAGATACGCAGTATTTT.

The V call is TRBV4-3, the J call TRBJ2-1, with TRBD2 matching 11 bases. The J segment lost 7 bases and the V segment lost 0 bases, leaving 5 bases of the junction unmatched. Germline lookup yields CDR1 LGHNA and CDR2 YSLEER. The CDR3 is 16 residues long. The CDR3 DNA follows: TGCGCCAGCAGCCAAGAAATAGCGGGAGGGGGAAATGAGCAGTTCTTC. It codes for CASSQEIAGGGNEQFF.

The V and J genes are TRBV18 and TRBJ1-3; 11 bases agree with TRBD1. The germline V gene encodes CDR1 KGHSH and CDR2 LQKENI. The CDR3 is 15 amino acids. Losses at the gene ends were 5 bases for V and 7 bases for J; bases not matched to a gene: 7. The CDR3 is CASSKDRGQDNTIYF. CDR3 nucleotide sequence: TGTGCCAGCTCAAAGGACAGGGGGCAGGACAACACCATATATTTT.

The chain couples TRBV11-3 to TRBJ2-2; unclear D gene. V dropped 3 bases and J dropped 0 bases, with 8 bases sitting between them. The CDR3 contains 15 residues. CDR1 is SGHNT, CDR2 YENEEA, per germline. The CDR3 loop is CASSFGLTNTGELFF. DNA for the CDR3: TGTGCCAGCAGCTTTGGCTTAACGAACACCGGGGAGCTGTTTTTT.

The chain recombines TRBV19 with TRBJ1-2; 7 nucleotides align to TRBD1. The trim removed 6 bases at V and 3 bases at J, leaving 4 bases unmatched. The V gene's germline CDR1 is LNHDA and CDR2 SQIVND (reference sequence). The CDR3 contains 13 residues. The CDR3 nucleotides are TGTGCCAGTAGCCGGGACAGATACTATGGCTACACCTTC. Its translation: CASSRDRYYGYTF.

This chain uses TRBV7-9 with TRBJ2-7; 7 positions match TRBD2. V lost 0 bases, J lost 3 bases, and 2 bases stayed unmatched. Germline V gives CDR1 SEHNR, CDR2 FQNEAQ (reference sequence). This CDR3 is 14 amino acids long. CDR3 loop: CASSLAPSGYEQYF. In DNA, the CDR3 is TGTGCCAGCAGCTTAGCCCCTAGCGGCTACGAGCAGTACTTC.

The chain recombines TRBV19 with TRBJ1-4, with D unclear. The CDR3 spans 13 residues. V was trimmed by 10 bases and J by 8 bases, leaving 17 bases between them. Germline CDR1 reads LNHDA; CDR2 reads SQIVND (reference sequence). CDR3 loop: CATRSPPSEKLFF. CDR3 coding DNA: TGTGCCACCCGGTCTCCACCCTCCGAAAAACTGTTTTTT.

This sequence joins TRBV25-1 and TRBJ2-3, with TRBD2 matching 10 bases. The CDR3 has 15 residues. J lost 4 bases, V lost 6 bases, and 7 bases had no gene match. Germline CDR1 is MGHDK and CDR2 is SYGVNS. The CDR3 region has the DNA TGTGCCAGCAGATTAAGCGGGAGGGATGCAGATACGCAGTATTTT. Its translation is CASRLSGRDADTQYF.

This chain joins TRBV4-1 and TRBJ1-5; D uncertain. The V end lost 3 bases, the J end lost 1 base, and 10 bases lay between the germline ends. CDR3 length equals 15 residues. Per germline, CDR1 MGHRA and CDR2 YSYEKL. Here the CDR3 DNA reads TGCGCCAGCAGCCAGAGTTGGCTCAGCAATCAGCCCCAGCATTTT. Encoded protein: CASSQSWLSNQPQHF.

This chain links TRBV7-7 with TRBJ2-1, with 9 bases matching TRBD2. V gave up 5 bases and J gave up 6 bases; unmatched junction bases: 11. Germline CDR1 reads SSHAT; CDR2 reads FNYEAQ (reference sequence). The CDR3 spans 16 residues. The CDR3 DNA reads TGTGCCAGCAGCCCGTCACTAGCGGGTACCGGCAATGAGCAGTTCTTC. Protein product: CASSPSLAGTGNEQFF.

This clone was detected only a few times. The chain has TRBV2 and TRBJ1-6, with 7 bases identical to TRBD1. The germline V gene encodes CDR1 SNHLY and CDR2 FYNNEI. Trimming at V came to 6 bases and at J to 6 bases, leaving 5 bases not matched to a gene. The CDR3 is 14 amino acids. Here the CDR3 DNA reads TGTGCCAGCAGGGGACAGCTAGCTAATTCACCCCTCCACTTT. Protein sequence: CASRGQLANSPLHF. Looking up the rest from reference TRBV2 and TRBJ1-6 gives the full variable domain: EPEVTQTPSHQVTQMGQEVILRCVPISNHLYFYWYRQILGQKVEFLVSFYNNEISEKSEIFDDQFSVERPDGSNFTLKIRSTKLEDSAMYFCASRGQLANSPLHFGNGTRLTVT.